One and the same sample provided the 2 T cell receptor beta chains below, sequenced in a study of OX40 agonist ivuxolimab in advanced cancers. Assay used: immunoSEQ multiplex PCR; TCRdb lists only in-frame clones, some missing. The sample contains roughly 61,000 clones, about 92% of which appear only once. This sample comprised CD4+ or CD8+ T cells sorted from blood, obtained in a trial of the OX40 agonist ivuxolimab. These receptors were collected from an adult with an advanced solid tumor such as melanoma, head and neck, liver or kidney cancer.

The rearrangement uses TRBV14 and TRBJ2-1; D gene uncertain. The length of the CDR3 is 14 residues. V was trimmed by 1 base and J by 0 bases, leaving 4 bases between them. The germline V gene encodes CDR1 SGHDN and CDR2 FVKESK. CDR3 loop: CASSQGSSYNEQFF. CDR3 bases: TGTGCCAGCAGCCAAGGGAGCTCCTACAATGAGCAGTTCTTC.

CDR3 in amino acids: CASSESPGGSGNTIYF. Here the CDR3 DNA reads TGTGCCAGCAGTGAAAGCCCGGGAGGCTCTGGAAACACCATATATTTT. The V and J genes are TRBV6-1 and TRBJ1-3; D is unresolved. This CDR3 contains 16 residues. The germline V gene has CDR1 MNHNS and CDR2 SASEGT. Trimming left V 2 bases short and J 0 bases short, with 11 bases between.